What follows are 2 T cell receptor beta chains derived from one specimen sequenced in a study of blood T cell repertoires in COVID-19. The data were produced by immunoSEQ multiplex PCR, yet TCRdb's version contains in-frame clones alone and is incomplete. The table lists about 94,000 clones, about 74% of them singletons, with 3.9% in the top ten. The material sequenced was peripheral blood. The receptors originated from a man in his 70s with COVID-19, enrolled during active disease.

The chain joins TRBV7-3 to TRBJ2-3; 8 bases map to TRBD2. V dropped 2 bases and J dropped 3; count of bases not matched to a gene: 4. CDR3 length: 15 residues. The germline CDR1 and CDR2 sequences are SGHTA and FQGTGA. As DNA, the CDR3 is TGTGCCAGCAGCTTATGGGCTAGCGGGACAGATACGCAGTATTTT. This gives the protein CASSLWASGTDTQYF.

The rearrangement joins TRBV19 to TRBJ1-5; D is unclear. CDR1 LNHDA and CDR2 SQIVND come from the germline V gene (reference sequence). The CDR3 loop spans 13 amino acids. Trimming cost V 5 bases and J 0 bases, with 5 bases left between them. CDR3 amino acids: CASSQNSNQPQHF. The DNA for the CDR3 is TGTGCCAGTAGTCAGAATAGCAATCAGCCCCAGCATTTT.